This TCR beta chain was recorded in a study of blood T cell repertoires in COVID-19. Trimming took 0 bases from V and 2 from J, leaving 14 bases between them. The CDR3 has 17 amino acids. The germline V gene encodes CDR1 SGHNT and CDR2 YENEEA. Repertoires were generated with immunoSEQ multiplex PCR, while TCRdb's copy carries only in-frame clones and drops some. Seen here are some 400,000 clones, approximately 89% observed once, and the top ten hold about 1.8%. The V gene is TRBV11-3, the J gene TRBJ2-1; tentatively, D is TRBD2 (5 bases). This sequence was found in a woman aged 25-40 years who had recovered from COVID-19. The specimen was PBMCs or T cells enriched from blood (not recorded which). This CDR3 reads CASSLDGVAGPYNEQFF. The CDR3 nucleotides read TGTGCCAGCAGCTTAGATGGGGTGGCGGGTCCCTACAATGAGCAGTTCTTC.